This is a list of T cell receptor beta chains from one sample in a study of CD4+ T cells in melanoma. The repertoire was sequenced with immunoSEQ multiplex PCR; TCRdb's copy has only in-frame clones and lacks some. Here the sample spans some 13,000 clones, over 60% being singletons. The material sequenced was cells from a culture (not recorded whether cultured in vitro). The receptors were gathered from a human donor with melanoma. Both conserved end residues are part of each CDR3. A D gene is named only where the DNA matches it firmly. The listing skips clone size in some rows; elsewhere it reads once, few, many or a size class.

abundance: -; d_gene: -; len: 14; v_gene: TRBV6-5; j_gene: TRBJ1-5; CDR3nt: TGTGCCAGCAGTCGCCGCAGAACATATCAGCCCCAGCATTTT; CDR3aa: CASSRRRTYQPQHF
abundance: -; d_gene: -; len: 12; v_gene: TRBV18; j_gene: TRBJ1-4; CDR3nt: TGTGCCAGCTCTTCAACAGCGGAAAAACTGTTTTTT; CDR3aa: CASSSTAEKLFF
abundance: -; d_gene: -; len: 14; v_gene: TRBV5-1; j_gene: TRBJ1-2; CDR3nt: TGCGCCAGCAGCTTGGTGAGAGGGTCCGGTGGCTACACCTTC; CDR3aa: CASSLVRGSGGYTF
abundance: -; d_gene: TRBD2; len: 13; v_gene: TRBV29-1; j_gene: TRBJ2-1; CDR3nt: TGCAGCGCAAGCGGGGGGGCCTACAATGAGCAGTTCTTC; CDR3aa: CSASGGAYNEQFF
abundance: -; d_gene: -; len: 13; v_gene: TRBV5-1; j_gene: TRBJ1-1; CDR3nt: TGCGCCAGCAGCTTGGCGGGACTTGTTGAAGCTTTCTTT; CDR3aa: CASSLAGLVEAFF
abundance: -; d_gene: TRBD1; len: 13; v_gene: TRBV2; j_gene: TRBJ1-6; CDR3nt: TGTGCCAGCAGAAGGGACAGAAATTCACCCCTCCACTTT; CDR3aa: CASRRDRNSPLHF
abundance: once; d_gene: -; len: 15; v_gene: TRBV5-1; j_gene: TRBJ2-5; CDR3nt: TGCGCCAGCAGCGGCGGACGAAACCTCCAAGAGACCCAGTACTTC; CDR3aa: CASSGGRNLQETQYF
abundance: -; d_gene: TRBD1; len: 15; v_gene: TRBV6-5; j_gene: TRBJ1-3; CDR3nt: TGTGCCAGCATTCTCCGTCAGGGGGTCGGAAACACCATATATTTT; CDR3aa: CASILRQGVGNTIYF
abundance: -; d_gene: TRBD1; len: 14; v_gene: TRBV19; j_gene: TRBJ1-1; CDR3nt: TGTGCCAGTAGTATGTGGGACAGGGGATCTGAAGCTTTCTTT; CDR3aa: CASSMWDRGSEAFF
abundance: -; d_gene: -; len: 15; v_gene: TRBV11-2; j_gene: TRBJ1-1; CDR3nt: TGTGCCAGCAGCCAAGGGGGGGGATGGAACACTGAAGCTTTCTTT; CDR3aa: CASSQGGGWNTEAFF
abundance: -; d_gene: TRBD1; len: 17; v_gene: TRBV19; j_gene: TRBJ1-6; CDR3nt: TGTGCCAGTAGTCGTAGACTTGCCGGGACAGGTAATTCACCCCTCCACTTT; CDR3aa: CASSRRLAGTGNSPLHF
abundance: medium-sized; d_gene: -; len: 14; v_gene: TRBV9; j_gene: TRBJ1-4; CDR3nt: TGTGCCAGCAACACCGGGACGGGTAATGAAAAACTGTTTTTT; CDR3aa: CASNTGTGNEKLFF
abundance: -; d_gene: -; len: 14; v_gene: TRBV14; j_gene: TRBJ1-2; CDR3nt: TGTGCCAGCAGCCAAATGGACAGCTTCTATGGCTACACCTTC; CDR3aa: CASSQMDSFYGYTF
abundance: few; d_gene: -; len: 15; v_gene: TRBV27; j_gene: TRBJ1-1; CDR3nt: TGTGCCAGCAGTCCACTAGTCGCCCGGAACACTGAAGCTTTCTTT; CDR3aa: CASSPLVARNTEAFF
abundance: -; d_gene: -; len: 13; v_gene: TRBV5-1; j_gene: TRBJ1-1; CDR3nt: TGCGCCAGCAGCTTGGGGGGGGGCCCTGAAGCTTTCTTT; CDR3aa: CASSLGGGPEAFF
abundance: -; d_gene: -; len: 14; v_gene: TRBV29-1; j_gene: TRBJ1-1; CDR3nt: TGCAGCGTTTCTATACACAAGACGAACACTGAAGCTTTCTTT; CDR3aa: CSVSIHKTNTEAFF
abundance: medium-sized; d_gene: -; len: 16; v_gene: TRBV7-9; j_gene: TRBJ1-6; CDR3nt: TGTGCCAGCAGCTTAGGATCGGGTTTCTATAATTCACCCCTCCACTTT; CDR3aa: CASSLGSGFYNSPLHF
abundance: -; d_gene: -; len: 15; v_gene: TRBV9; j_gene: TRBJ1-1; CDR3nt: TGTGCCAGCAGCCCCCGTGCCCAGGGTAACACTGAAGCTTTCTTT; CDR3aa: CASSPRAQGNTEAFF
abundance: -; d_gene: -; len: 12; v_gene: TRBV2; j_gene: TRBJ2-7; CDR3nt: TGTGCCAGCAGTGGCCAACTCATTCTGCAGTACTTC; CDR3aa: CASSGQLILQYF
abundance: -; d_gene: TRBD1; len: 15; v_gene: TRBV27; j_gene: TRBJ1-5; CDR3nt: TGTGCCAGCAGTTTAGGCAGGGGGCCCTATCAGCCCCAGCATTTT; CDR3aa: CASSLGRGPYQPQHF
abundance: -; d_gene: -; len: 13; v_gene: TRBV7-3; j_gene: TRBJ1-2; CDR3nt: TGTGCCAGCAGCCCGGATGCTAACTATGGCTACACCTTC; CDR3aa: CASSPDANYGYTF
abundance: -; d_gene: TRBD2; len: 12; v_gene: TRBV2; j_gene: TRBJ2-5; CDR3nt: TGTGCCAGCAGGGGGGGGTTGGAGACCCAGTACTTC; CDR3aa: CASRGGLETQYF
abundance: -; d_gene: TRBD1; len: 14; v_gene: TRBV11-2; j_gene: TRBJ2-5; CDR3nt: TGTGCCAGCAGCCGGGGACAGCTACAAGAGACCCAGTACTTC; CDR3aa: CASSRGQLQETQYF
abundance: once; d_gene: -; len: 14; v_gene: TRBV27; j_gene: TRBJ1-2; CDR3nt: TGTGCCAGCAGTTTAGGAGGGATTCCCTATGGCTACACCTTC; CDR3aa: CASSLGGIPYGYTF
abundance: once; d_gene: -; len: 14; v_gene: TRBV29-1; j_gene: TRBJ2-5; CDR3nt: TGCAGCGTCCCGAGGGACGGATCACCGGAGACCCAGTACTTC; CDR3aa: CSVPRDGSPETQYF
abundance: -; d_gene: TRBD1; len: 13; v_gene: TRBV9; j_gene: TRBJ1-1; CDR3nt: TGTGCCAGCAGGGGGACAGACAACACTGAAGCTTTCTTT; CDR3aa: CASRGTDNTEAFF
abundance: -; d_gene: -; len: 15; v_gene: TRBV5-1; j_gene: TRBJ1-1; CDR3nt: TGCGCCAGCAGCATCGACGGGGTTTTTGGGACTGAAGCTTTCTTT; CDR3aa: CASSIDGVFGTEAFF
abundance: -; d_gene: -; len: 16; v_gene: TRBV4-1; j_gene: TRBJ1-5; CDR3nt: TGCGCCAGCAGAGAACGATCGACAGGAAGCAATCAGCCCCAGCATTTT; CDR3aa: CASRERSTGSNQPQHF
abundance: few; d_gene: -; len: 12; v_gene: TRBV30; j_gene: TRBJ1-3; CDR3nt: TGTGCCCTGGGGGCATCTGGAAACACCATATATTTT; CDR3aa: CALGASGNTIYF
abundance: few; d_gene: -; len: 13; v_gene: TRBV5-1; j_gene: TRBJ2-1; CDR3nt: TGCGCCAGCAGCTTGGGAAAAAACAATGAGCAGTTCTTC; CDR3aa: CASSLGKNNEQFF
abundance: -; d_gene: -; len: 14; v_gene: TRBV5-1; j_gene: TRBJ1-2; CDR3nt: TGCGCCAGCAGCGACAGGATTGCTGGCTATGGCTACACCTTC; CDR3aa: CASSDRIAGYGYTF
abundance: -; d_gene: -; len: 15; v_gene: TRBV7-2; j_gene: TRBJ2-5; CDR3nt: TGTGCCAGCAGCTTAGAGCGGGTTGGTGTGGCGACCCAGTACTTC; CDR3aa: CASSLERVGVATQYF